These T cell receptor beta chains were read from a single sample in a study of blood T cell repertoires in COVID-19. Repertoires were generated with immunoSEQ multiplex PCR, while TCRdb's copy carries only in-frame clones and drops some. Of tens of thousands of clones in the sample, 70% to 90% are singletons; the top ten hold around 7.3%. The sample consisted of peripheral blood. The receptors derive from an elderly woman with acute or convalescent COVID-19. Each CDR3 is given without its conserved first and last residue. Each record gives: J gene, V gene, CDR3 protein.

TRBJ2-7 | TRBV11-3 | ASSEAGGQSEEQY
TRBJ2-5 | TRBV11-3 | ASSERGTETQY
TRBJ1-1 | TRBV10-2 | ASQTGNTEAF
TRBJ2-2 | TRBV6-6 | ASSLTVSYPGELF
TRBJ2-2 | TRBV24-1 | ATSDSGQGTGELF
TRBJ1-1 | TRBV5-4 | ASSWDTGAAF
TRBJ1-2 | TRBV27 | ASSPNRDTRNYGYT
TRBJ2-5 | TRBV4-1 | ASSPGLAGDETQY
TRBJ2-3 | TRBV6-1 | ASSDTIRGTQY
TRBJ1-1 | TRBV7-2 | ASSLQRGNTEAF
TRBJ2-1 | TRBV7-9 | ASSPRGGAWNEQF
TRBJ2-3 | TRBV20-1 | SASGQGVSGGSTDTQY
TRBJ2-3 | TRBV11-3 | ASSSSSTGATDTQY
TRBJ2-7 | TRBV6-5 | ASTSGNSYEQY
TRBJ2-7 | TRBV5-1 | ASSLRAEGYEQY
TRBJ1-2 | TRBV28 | ASSTLTGVYGYT
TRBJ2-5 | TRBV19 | ASSLGTSGGLETQY
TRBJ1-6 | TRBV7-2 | ASSSRDRGNSPLH
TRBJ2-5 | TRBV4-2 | ASSQVEGALQETQY
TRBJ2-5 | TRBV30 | AWSPPGTQY
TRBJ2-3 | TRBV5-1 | ASSLGGQSTDTQY
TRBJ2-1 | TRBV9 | ASSLHQAGAYNEQF
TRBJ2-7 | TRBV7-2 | ASSLDGGGAYEQY
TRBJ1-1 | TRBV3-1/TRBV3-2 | ASSHSKGAVSAF